The 8 T cell receptor beta chains below were found in one sample sequenced in a study of long-term antiretroviral therapy in people with HIV. It was version v3.0 of the immunoSEQ assay that was run at survey level. The assay was immunoSEQ multiplex PCR, and TCRdb's table has in-frame clones only and misses some. The data show about 15,000 clones, roughly 77% seen once. Specimen: unsorted PBMCs, collected 0.3 years after starting antiretroviral therapy. All receptors derive from a man in his late teens or twenties with HIV.

The chain joins TRBV11-2 to TRBJ2-7, with 7 bases lining up with TRBD1. Germline loops: CDR1 SGHAT, CDR2 FQNNGV. With V trimmed by 5 bases and J by 3 bases, 10 bases remained unmatched. The CDR3 has 15 amino acids. The CDR3 reads CASSPIRTGRYEQYF. The CDR3 region has the DNA TGTGCCAGCAGCCCCATCCGGACAGGACGCTACGAGCAGTACTTC.

The chain couples TRBV4-1 to TRBJ2-1, with TRBD2 identical over 11 bases. Germline V lookup: CDR1 MGHRA, CDR2 YSYEKL. V shed 4 bases and J 4 bases; nucleotides not matched to a gene: 3. This CDR3 comprises 15 residues. CDR3 coding DNA: TGCGCCAGCAGCCCGACTAGCGGGGAATACAATGAGCAGTTCTTC. This gives the protein CASSPTSGEYNEQFF.

This chain uses TRBV28 with TRBJ1-4, with D unclear. The V gene lost 8 bases and the J gene lost 7 bases, with 14 bases spanning the gap. CDR1 and CDR2 from the germline V gene are MDHEN and SYDVKM. The CDR3 totals 13 residues. The CDR3 DNA follows: TGTGCCAGCTCCGTCAGCGCAAGTGAAAAACTGTTTTTT. Residues: CASSVSASEKLFF.

Concerning this clone: A read error may produce the germline difference seen at one junction end. The chain joins TRBV7-7 to TRBJ2-7, with a weak D call TRBD1 (5 bases). Germline lookup yields CDR1 SSHAT and CDR2 FNYEAQ (reference sequence). This CDR3 contains 14 residues. CDR3 bases: TGTGCTAGCAGCCCGAACTTCGACAGCAGCGAGCAGTACTTC. It specifies CASSPNFDSSEQYF. Filled out from reference TRBV7-7 and TRBJ2-7, the complete variable domain reads GAGVSQSPRYKVTKRGQDVTLRCDPISSHATLYWYQQALGQGPEFLTYFNYEAQPDKSGLPSDRFSAERPEGSISTLTIQRTEQRDSAMYRCASSPNFDSSEQYFGPGTRLTVT.

This rearrangement joins TRBV10-3 to TRBJ2-3; D is unresolved. CDR3 length: 13 residues. V lost 10 bases and J 2 bases, leaving 13 bases between the germline ends. The germline gives CDR1 ENHRY, CDR2 SYGVKD. The DNA for the CDR3 is TGTGCCACTGTTGTGAGTTCCACAGATACGCAGTATTTT. Amino acid sequence: CATVVSSTDTQYF.

The gene calls are TRBV5-1 and TRBJ1-1; no clear D gene. Per germline, CDR1 SGHRS and CDR2 YFSETQ. This CDR3 has 15 amino acids. V dropped 1 base and J dropped 6 bases, with 16 bases sitting between them. The CDR3 here is CASSLLALEESEAFF. The DNA for the CDR3 is TGCGCCAGCAGCTTGTTGGCGCTGGAAGAGTCTGAAGCTTTCTTT.

A single count supports this clone. The chain recombines TRBV6-1 with TRBJ1-2; the D is unclear. The germline V gene has CDR1 MNHNS and CDR2 SASEGT. V was shortened by 3 bases and J by 4 bases, with 12 bases between the two germline ends. This CDR3 has 14 residues. Here the CDR3 DNA reads TGTGCCAGCAGTGAGACGGCTGGGCCCTATGGCTACACCTTC. The encoded protein is CASSETAGPYGYTF.

The J gene is TRBJ1-2, the V gene TRBV5-4; D gene ambiguous. V shed 4 bases and J shed 5 bases, with 24 bases lying between them. The CDR3 has 17 residues. CDR1 is SGHNT, CDR2 YYREEE, per germline (reference sequence). The CDR3 nucleotides are TGTGCCAGCAGCCACGAACTTTTCTCCGGTCCCGAATATGGCTACACCTTC. Residues: CASSHELFSGPEYGYTF.